The clone carrying this T cell receptor beta chain was observed at least ten times. There are 18 residues in the CDR3. Germline V gene data show CDR1 as SGHRS and CDR2 as YFSETQ. J was trimmed by 0 bases and V by 4 bases; bases with no gene match: 7. These data originate in a study of neurological immune-mediated disorders. Time point: longitudinal time-point 1 (baseline). TCRdb redid the calling of the 5' RACE reads with MiXCR, one entry per CDR3 protein. The table records roughly 75,000 distinct CDR3 sequences, approximately 13% of them present only once. This receptor was identified in a female donor with HTLV-1-associated myelopathy (HAM/TSP). Sequenced: PBMCs. The V gene is TRBV5-1, the J gene TRBJ2-6; 10 bases align to TRBD1. The CDR3 DNA reads TGCGCCAGCAGCCCCCGGACAGGGGGGATCTCTGGGGCCAACGTCCTGACTTTC. Its protein product is CASSPRTGGISGANVLTF.